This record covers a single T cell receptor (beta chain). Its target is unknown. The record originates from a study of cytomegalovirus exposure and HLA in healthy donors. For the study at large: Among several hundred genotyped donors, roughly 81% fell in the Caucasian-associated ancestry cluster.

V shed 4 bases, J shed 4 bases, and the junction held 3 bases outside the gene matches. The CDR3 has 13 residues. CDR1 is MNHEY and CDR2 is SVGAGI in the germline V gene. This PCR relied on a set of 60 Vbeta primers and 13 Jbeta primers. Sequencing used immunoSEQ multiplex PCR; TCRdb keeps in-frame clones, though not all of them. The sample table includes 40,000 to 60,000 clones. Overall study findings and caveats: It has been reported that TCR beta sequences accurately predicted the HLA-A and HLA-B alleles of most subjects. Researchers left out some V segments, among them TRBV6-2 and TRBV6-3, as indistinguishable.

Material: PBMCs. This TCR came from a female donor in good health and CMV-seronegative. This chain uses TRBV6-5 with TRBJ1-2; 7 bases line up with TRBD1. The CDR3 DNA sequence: TGTGCCAGCAGTTCCACAGGGGCCTATGGCTACACCTTC. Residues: CASSSTGAYGYTF.